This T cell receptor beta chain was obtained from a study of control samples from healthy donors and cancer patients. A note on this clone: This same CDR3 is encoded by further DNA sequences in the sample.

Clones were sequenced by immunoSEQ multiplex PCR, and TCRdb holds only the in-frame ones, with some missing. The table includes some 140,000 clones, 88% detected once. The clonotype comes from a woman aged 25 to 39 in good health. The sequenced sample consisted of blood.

The CDR3 loop reads CASSILGGDTEAFF. CDR3 coding DNA: TGTGCCAGTAGTATACTGGGAGGGGACACTGAAGCTTTCTTT. The chain employs TRBV19 and TRBJ1-1; D might be TRBD1 (5 bases). The CDR3 has 14 amino acids. V was cut by 2 bases and J by 3 bases, with 10 bases left in between. Germline V gives CDR1 LNHDA, CDR2 SQIVND (reference sequence).